Each of the 3 T cell receptor beta chains below was sequenced from the same sample in a study of T cells in Graves' hyperthyroidism and ophthalmopathy. Authors of the study amplified TCR beta CDR3 regions from RNA transcripts. HTBI primers were the set used in a first-round RT-PCR of the TCR CDR3. Using its own MiXCR run on the multiplex PCR reads, TCRdb lists one record per CDR3 protein. There are approximately 700,000 distinct CDR3 sequences in the sample; roughly 46% occur only once, and 6.5% to 9% lies in the top ten. The sequencing sample was made of peripheral blood or thyroid tissue (not recorded which). The receptor source for this set is an adult man with Graves' disease, either hyperthyroidism or ophthalmopathy (not recorded which).

The chain links TRBV7-9 to TRBJ2-7; D remains unclear. The V and J ends lost 4 bases and 2 bases respectively, with 9 bases between them. Germline assignment: CDR1 SEHNR and CDR2 FQNEAQ (reference sequence). The CDR3 loop spans 13 amino acids. CDR3 sequence: CASSSQITYEQYF. CDR3 bases: TGTGCCAGCAGCTCACAGATTACCTACGAGCAGTACTTC.

The chain combines TRBV12-3 or TRBV12-4 with TRBJ2-7; 12 positions agree with TRBD1. This CDR3 comprises 17 residues. The J segment lost 3 bases and the V segment lost 5 bases, leaving 11 bases of the junction unmatched. This CDR3 reads CASSVGTGGVRNYEQYF. CDR3 coding DNA: TGTGCCAGCAGTGTGGGGACAGGGGGCGTAAGAAACTACGAGCAGTACTTC.

The rearrangement links TRBV10-2 to TRBJ2-7; 14 bases are shared with TRBD2. J was trimmed by 9 bases and V by 3 bases; bases with no gene match: 10. The germline V gene encodes CDR1 WSHSY and CDR2 SAAADI. The CDR3 consists of 16 residues. DNA of the CDR3: TGCGCCAGCAGTGAACCCGGGACTAGCGGGAGTGGGGTGCAGTACTTC. This translates into CASSEPGTSGSGVQYF.